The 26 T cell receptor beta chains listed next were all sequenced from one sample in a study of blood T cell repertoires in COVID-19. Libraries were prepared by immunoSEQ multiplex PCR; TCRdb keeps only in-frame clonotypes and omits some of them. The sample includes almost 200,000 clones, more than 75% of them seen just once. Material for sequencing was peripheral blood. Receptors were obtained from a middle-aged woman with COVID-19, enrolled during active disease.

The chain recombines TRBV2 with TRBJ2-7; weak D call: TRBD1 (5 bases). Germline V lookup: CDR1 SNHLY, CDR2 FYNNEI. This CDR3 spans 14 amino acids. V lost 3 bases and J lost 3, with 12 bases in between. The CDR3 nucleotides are TGTGCCAGCAGTGAGAGGAACAGGTACTACGAGCAGTACTTC. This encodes CASSERNRYYEQYF. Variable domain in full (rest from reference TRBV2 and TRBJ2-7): EPEVTQTPSHQVTQMGQEVILRCVPISNHLYFYWYRQILGQKVEFLVSFYNNEISEKSEIFDDQFSVERPDGSNFTLKIRSTKLEDSAMYFCASSERNRYYEQYFGPGTRLTVT.

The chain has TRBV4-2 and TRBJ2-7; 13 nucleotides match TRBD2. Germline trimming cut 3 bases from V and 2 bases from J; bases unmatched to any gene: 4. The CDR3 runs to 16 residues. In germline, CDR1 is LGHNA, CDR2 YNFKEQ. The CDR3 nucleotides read TGTGCCAGCAGCCAGGATGGACTAGCGGGAGCCTACGAGCAGTACTTC. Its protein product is CASSQDGLAGAYEQYF.

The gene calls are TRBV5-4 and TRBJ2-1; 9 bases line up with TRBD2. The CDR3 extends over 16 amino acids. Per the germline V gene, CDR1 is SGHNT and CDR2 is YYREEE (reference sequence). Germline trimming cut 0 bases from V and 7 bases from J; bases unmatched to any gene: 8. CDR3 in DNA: TGTGCCAGCAGCTTGGCCCAGCGGGGGGCGGGTAATGAGCAGTTCTTC. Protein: CASSLAQRGAGNEQFF.

The CDR3 bases are TGTGCCAGCAGTGTGGAGGCCATTAATGAAAAACTGTTTTTT. Protein sequence: CASSVEAINEKLFF. The chain is built from TRBV2 and TRBJ1-4; D ambiguous. With 4 bases removed from V and 4 bases from J, the gap between germline ends came to 10 bases. CDR1 is SNHLY and CDR2 is FYNNEI in the germline V gene. This CDR3 comprises 14 residues. The full variable domain, in which reference TRBV2 and TRBJ1-4 provide the parts outside the CDR3, is EPEVTQTPSHQVTQMGQEVILRCVPISNHLYFYWYRQILGQKVEFLVSFYNNEISEKSEIFDDQFSVERPDGSNFTLKIRSTKLEDSAMYFCASSVEAINEKLFFGSGTQLSVL.

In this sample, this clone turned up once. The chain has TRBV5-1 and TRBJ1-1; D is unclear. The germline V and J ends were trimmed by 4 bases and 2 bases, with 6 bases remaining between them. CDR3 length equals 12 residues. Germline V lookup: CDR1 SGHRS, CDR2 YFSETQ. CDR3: CASSGRNTEAFF. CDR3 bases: TGCGCCAGCAGCGGCAGAAACACTGAAGCTTTCTTT.

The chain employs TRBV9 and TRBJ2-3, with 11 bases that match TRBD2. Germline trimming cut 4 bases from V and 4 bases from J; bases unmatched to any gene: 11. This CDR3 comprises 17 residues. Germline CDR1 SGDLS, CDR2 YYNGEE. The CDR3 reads CASSFLSGGALADTQYF. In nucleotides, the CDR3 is TGTGCCAGCAGCTTCCTTAGCGGGGGGGCCCTAGCAGATACGCAGTATTTT.

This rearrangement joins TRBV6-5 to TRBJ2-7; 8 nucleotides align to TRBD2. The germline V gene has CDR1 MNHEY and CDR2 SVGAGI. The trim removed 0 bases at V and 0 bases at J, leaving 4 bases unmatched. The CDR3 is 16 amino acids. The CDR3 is CASSYSVSGSSYEQYF. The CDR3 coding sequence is TGTGCCAGCAGTTACTCTGTGAGCGGGAGCTCCTACGAGCAGTACTTC.

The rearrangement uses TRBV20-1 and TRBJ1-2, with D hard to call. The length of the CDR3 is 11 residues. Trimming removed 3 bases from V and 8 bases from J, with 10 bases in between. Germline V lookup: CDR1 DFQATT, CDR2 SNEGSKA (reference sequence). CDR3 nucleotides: TGCAGTGCTAGTAAAAGAGGAGGCTACACCTTC. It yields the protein CSASKRGGYTF.

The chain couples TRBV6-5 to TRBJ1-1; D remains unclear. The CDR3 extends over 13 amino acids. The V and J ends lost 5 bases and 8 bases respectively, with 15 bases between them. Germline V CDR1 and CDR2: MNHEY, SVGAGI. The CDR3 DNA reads TGTGCCAGCAGTCCCCTCAGAGGGAGGGAAGCTTTCTTT. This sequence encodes CASSPLRGREAFF.

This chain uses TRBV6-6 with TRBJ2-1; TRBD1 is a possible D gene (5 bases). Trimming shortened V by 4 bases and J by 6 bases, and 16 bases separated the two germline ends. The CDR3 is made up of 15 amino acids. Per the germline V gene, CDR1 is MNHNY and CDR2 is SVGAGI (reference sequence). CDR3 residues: CASSLIIQGANEQFF. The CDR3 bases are TGTGCCAGCAGTTTAATAATCCAAGGGGCCAATGAGCAGTTCTTC.

The CDR3 sequence is CASSFGTGGDQPQHF. The CDR3, as DNA: TGTGCCAGCAGCTTCGGGACAGGGGGCGATCAGCCCCAGCATTTT. The V gene is TRBV7-2, the J gene TRBJ1-5; 12 bases line up with TRBD1. This CDR3 has 15 amino acids. The J segment lost 5 bases and the V segment lost 3 bases, leaving 2 bases of the junction unmatched. From germline, CDR1 is SGHTA and CDR2 FQGNSA.

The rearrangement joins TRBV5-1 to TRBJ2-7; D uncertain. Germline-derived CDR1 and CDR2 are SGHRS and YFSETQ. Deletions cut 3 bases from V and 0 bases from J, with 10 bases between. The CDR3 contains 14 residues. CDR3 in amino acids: CASSYTVTSYEQYF. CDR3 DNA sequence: TGCGCCAGCAGCTACACCGTTACCTCCTACGAGCAGTACTTC.

In DNA, the CDR3 is TGTGCCAGCAGCTTAGGCCCAGCGGGGGAGGGTGAGACCCAGTACTTC. It yields the protein CASSLGPAGEGETQYF. V and J are TRBV7-2 and TRBJ2-5; 8 bases align to TRBD2. Germline loops: CDR1 SGHTA, CDR2 FQGNSA. The CDR3 has 16 amino acids. The V and J ends lost 1 base and 5 bases, in that order; junction bases with no gene match: 9.

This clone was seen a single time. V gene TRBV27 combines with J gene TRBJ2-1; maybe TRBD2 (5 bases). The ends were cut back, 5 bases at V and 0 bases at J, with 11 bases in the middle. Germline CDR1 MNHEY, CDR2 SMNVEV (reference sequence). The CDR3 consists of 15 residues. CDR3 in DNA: TGTGCCAGCAGTACAGCGGCAAGCTCCTACAATGAGCAGTTCTTC. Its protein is CASSTAASSYNEQFF.

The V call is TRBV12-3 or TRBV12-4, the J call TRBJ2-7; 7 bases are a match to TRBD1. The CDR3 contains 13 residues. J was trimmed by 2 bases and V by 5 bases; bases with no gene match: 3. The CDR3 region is CASSPTGTYEQYF. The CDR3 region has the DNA TGTGCCAGCAGTCCGACAGGGACCTACGAGCAGTACTTC.

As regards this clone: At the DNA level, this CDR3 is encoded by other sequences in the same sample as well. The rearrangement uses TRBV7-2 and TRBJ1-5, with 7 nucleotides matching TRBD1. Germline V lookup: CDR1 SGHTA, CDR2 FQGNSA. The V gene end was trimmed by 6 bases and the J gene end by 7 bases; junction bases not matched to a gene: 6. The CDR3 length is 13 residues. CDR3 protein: CASSSQGSQPQHF. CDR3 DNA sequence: TGTGCCAGCAGTTCACAGGGGAGCCAGCCCCAGCATTTT.

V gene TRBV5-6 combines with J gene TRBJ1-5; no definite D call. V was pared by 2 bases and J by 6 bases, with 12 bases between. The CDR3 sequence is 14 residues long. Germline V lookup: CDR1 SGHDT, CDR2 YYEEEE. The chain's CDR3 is CASSLLRLGQPQHF. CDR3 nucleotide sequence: TGTGCCAGCAGCTTATTGAGGCTGGGTCAGCCCCAGCATTTT.

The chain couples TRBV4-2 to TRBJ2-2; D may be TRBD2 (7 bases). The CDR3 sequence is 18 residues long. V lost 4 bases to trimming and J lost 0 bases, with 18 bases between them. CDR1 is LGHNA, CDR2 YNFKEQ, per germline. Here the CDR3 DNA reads TGTGCCAGCAGCCTTCGCGCGGGGGAGGGGGCGAACACCGGGGAGCTGTTTTTT. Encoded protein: CASSLRAGEGANTGELFF.

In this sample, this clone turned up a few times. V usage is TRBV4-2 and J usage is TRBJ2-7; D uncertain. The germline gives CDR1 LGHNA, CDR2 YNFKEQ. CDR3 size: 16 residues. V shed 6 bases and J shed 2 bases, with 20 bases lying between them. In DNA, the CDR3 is TGTGCCAGCAGTCCTTCCTCCCCTGCGCCTGCCTACGAGCAGTACTTC. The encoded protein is CASSPSSPAPAYEQYF.

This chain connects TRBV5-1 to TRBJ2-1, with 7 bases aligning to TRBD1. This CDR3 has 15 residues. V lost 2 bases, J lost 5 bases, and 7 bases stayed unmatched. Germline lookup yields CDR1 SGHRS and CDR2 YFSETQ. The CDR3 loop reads CASSFRDSYNNEQFF. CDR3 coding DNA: TGCGCCAGCAGCTTCCGGGACAGCTATAACAATGAGCAGTTCTTC.

The CDR3, as DNA: TGTGCCAGCAGTTATCGGAGGGCCGTAGGCAATGAGCAGTTCTTC. It is translated as CASSYRRAVGNEQFF. The chain has TRBV6-6 and TRBJ2-1; weak D call: TRBD2 (6 bases). CDR1 and CDR2 from the germline V gene are MNHNY and SVGAGI (reference sequence). The CDR3 extends over 15 amino acids. Trimming cost V 3 bases and J 6 bases, with 15 bases left between them.

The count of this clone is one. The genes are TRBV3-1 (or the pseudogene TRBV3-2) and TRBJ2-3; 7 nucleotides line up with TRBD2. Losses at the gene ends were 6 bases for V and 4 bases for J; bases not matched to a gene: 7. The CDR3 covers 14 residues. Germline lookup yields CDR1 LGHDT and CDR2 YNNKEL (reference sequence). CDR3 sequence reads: CASRRGGFADTQYF. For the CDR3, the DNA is TGTGCCAGCAGACGCGGGGGATTTGCAGATACGCAGTATTTT.

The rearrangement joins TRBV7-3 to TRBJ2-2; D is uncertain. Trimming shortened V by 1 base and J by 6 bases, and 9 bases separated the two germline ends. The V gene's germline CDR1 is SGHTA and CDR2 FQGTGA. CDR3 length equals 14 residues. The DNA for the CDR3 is TGTGCCAGCAGCTTAATGGGCGAGTCCGGGGAGCTGTTTTTT. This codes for CASSLMGESGELFF.

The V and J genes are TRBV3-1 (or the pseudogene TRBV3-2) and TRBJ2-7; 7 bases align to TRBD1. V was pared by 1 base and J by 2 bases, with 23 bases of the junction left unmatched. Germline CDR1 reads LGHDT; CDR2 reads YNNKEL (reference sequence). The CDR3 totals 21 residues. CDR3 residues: CASSQVGSRKDRGQQPYEQYF. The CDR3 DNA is TGTGCCAGCAGCCAAGTTGGGTCCCGTAAAGATAGGGGACAGCAGCCCTACGAGCAGTACTTC.

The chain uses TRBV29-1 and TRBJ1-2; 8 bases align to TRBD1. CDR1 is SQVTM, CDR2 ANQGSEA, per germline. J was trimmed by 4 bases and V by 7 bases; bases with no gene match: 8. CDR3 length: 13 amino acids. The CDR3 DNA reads TGCAGCGCGCGTCAGGGGGCAGGCTATGGCTACACCTTC. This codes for CSARQGAGYGYTF.

The chain's CDR3 is CASSLGNAIRELFF. The CDR3 nucleotides read TGCGCCAGCAGCTTGGGCAATGCGATCAGGGAGCTGTTTTTT. The chain employs TRBV5-1 and TRBJ2-2; D unclear. The germline gives CDR1 SGHRS, CDR2 YFSETQ. The CDR3 spans 14 residues. The V gene lost 0 bases and the J gene lost 9 bases, with 12 bases spanning the gap.